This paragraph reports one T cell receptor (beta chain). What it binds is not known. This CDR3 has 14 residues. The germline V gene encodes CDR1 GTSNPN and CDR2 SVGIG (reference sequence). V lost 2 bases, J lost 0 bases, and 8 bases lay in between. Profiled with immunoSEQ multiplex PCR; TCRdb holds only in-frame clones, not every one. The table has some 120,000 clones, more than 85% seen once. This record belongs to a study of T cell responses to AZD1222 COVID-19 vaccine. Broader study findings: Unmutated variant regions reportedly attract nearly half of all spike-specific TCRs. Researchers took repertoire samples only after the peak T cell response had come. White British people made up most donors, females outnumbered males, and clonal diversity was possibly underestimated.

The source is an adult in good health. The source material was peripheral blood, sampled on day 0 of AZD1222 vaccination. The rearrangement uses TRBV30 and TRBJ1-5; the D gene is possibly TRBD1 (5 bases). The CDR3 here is CAWSRGNSNQPQHF. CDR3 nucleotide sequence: TGTGCCTGGAGTCGGGGGAATAGCAATCAGCCCCAGCATTTT.